This T cell receptor beta chain came from a study of T-cell reconstitution after alpha-beta-depleted transplantation in children. The length of the CDR3 is 17 residues. The germline gives CDR1 MGHRA, CDR2 YSYEKL. Deletions cut 0 bases from V and 0 bases from J, with 12 bases between. This clonotype has more than one count but fewer than ten. This sample's TCRbeta library carried unique molecular identifier barcodes. TCRdb re-analysed the PCR reads in MiXCR, keeping a single row per CDR3 protein. The repertoire holds 450,000 to 600,000 distinct CDR3 sequences, 18% seen once, with 2.5% to 4% in the top ten.

This receptor was obtained from a human donor who donated a stem cell graft to a child with acute lymphoblastic leukemia. The specimen comprised PBMCs from the stem cell graft donor, sampled from the stem cell graft. This chain links TRBV4-1 with TRBJ2-1; D may be TRBD2 (5 bases). Here the CDR3 reads CASSQDSGLSSYNEQFF. CDR3 in DNA: TGCGCCAGCAGCCAAGACTCAGGACTGAGCTCCTACAATGAGCAGTTCTTC.